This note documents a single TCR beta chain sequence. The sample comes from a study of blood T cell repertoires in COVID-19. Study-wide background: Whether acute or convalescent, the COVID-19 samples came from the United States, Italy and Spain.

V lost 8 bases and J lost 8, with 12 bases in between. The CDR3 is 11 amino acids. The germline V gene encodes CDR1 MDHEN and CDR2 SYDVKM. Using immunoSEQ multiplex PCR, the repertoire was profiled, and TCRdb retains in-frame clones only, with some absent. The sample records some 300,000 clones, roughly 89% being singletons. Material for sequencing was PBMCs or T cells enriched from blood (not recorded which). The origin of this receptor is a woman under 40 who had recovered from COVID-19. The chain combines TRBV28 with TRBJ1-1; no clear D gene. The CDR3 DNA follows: TGTGCCAGCTCCCTGGGCCCAGAAGCTTTCTTT. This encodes CASSLGPEAFF.